The 10 T cell receptor beta chains below come from one sample, sequenced in a study of T cell repertoires in cytomegalovirus infection. What these receptors recognize is not known. TCRdb used MiXCR to reprocess the reads, holding one entry per CDR3 protein. There are about 470,000 distinct CDR3 sequences in the sample; about 39% occur only once, and about 45% lies in the top ten. The specimen comprised cultured PBMCs, sampled from culture after CMV antigen stimulation. These receptors originate from a human donor in good health (CMV status not recorded). Some clones in this sample may be carry-over from other donors' samples.

This clonotype was seen a few times. The chain combines TRBV10-3 with TRBJ2-3; 8 bases match TRBD1. Germline V gene data show CDR1 as ENHRY and CDR2 as SYGVKD. This CDR3 region has 15 residues. After removal of 10 bases from V and 2 bases from J, the junction contained 11 bases not matched to a gene. CDR3 DNA: TGTGCCACCAGAGAGCAGGGGGCTCCCACAGATACGCAGTATTTT. Translated, it gives CATREQGAPTDTQYF.

V and J are TRBV20-1 and TRBJ2-7; TRBD2 matches at 10 bases. The germline V gene has CDR1 DFQATT and CDR2 SNEGSKA (reference sequence). Trimming took 1 base from V and 3 from J; bases not matched to a gene: 3. This CDR3 spans 14 amino acids. The CDR3 loop reads CSARVSSGGYEQYF. The CDR3 DNA follows: TGCAGTGCTAGAGTTTCTAGCGGGGGCTACGAGCAGTACTTC.

The rearrangement joins TRBV15 to TRBJ1-5; D is possibly TRBD1 (5 bases). Germline V CDR1 and CDR2: LNHNV, YYDKDF (reference sequence). The V end was cut by 2 bases, the J end by 4 bases, with 12 bases between. The CDR3 spans 15 residues. CDR3: CATSRFRDGNQPQHF. CDR3 bases: TGTGCCACCAGCAGATTCCGGGACGGAAATCAGCCCCAGCATTTT. Complete variable domain (other parts from reference TRBV15 and TRBJ1-5): DAMVIQNPRYQVTQFGKPVTLSCSQTLNHNVMYWYQQKSSQAPKLLFHYYDKDFNNEADTPDNFQSRRPNTSFCFLDIRSPGLGDTAMYLCATSRFRDGNQPQHFGDGTRLSIL.

This clonotype was seen at least ten times. V gene TRBV7-8 combines with J gene TRBJ1-4; D ambiguous. The CDR3 extends over 15 amino acids. Germline lookup yields CDR1 SGHVS and CDR2 FQNEAQ. V dropped 2 bases and J dropped 0 bases, with 7 bases sitting between them. The CDR3 DNA reads as TGTGCCAGCAGCTTATCCAGTGCAACTAATGAAAAACTGTTTTTT. Encoded protein: CASSLSSATNEKLFF.

A few counts support this clonotype. CDR3 in amino acids: CASSLEPDEQFF. CDR3 DNA sequence: TGTGCCAGCAGCTTAGAACCAGATGAGCAGTTCTTC. The chain couples TRBV7-9 to TRBJ2-1; no reliable D call. V was pared by 1 base and J by 8 bases, with 6 bases between. Germline V gives CDR1 SEHNR, CDR2 FQNEAQ (reference sequence). The CDR3 sequence is 12 residues long.

This clonotype was counted only a few times. The chain recombines TRBV7-4 with TRBJ2-7; 7 bases align to TRBD1. Germline trimming cut 5 bases from V and 0 bases from J; bases unmatched to any gene: 7. The CDR3 runs to 15 residues. The germline V gene has CDR1 SGHVT and CDR2 SQSDAQ. In DNA form, the CDR3 reads TGTGCCAGCAGCAAAGGGGGACAGCCCTCCTACGAGCAGTACTTC. The encoded protein is CASSKGGQPSYEQYF.

This clonotype was found a few times. The genes are TRBV11-3 and TRBJ1-1, with D perhaps matching TRBD1 (5 bases). Looked up from germline, CDR1 is SGHNT and CDR2 is YENEEA. The CDR3 loop spans 13 amino acids. Trimming removed 8 bases at V and 1 base at J, with 11 bases between. The chain's CDR3 is CASGRGANTEAFF. Here the CDR3 DNA reads TGTGCCAGCGGACGGGGCGCGAACACTGAAGCTTTCTTT.

The rearrangement links TRBV4-1 to TRBJ1-1, with 12 bases identical to TRBD1. The germline V gene encodes CDR1 MGHRA and CDR2 YSYEKL. V lost 7 bases to trimming and J lost 3 bases; unmatched junction nucleotides: 6. The CDR3 is 15 residues long. CDR3 loop: CASTKGQGADTEAFF. In DNA, the CDR3 is TGCGCCAGCACCAAGGGACAGGGGGCGGACACTGAAGCTTTCTTT.

The chain recombines TRBV19 with TRBJ2-7; D tentatively fits TRBD1 or TRBD2 (5 bases each). Germline CDR1 and CDR2: LNHDA and SQIVND (reference sequence). There are 15 residues in the CDR3. V was cut by 5 bases and J by 7 bases, with 21 bases left in between. CDR3 amino acids: CASSSRTGTSAEQYF. CDR3 DNA: TGTGCCAGTAGTTCCAGGACCGGGACCTCGGCAGAGCAGTACTTC.

The rearrangement joins TRBV20-1 to TRBJ2-7; TRBD1 matches at 7 bases. Germline-derived CDR1 and CDR2 are DFQATT and SNEGSKA (reference sequence). J gave up 2 bases and V 3 bases, and 4 bases lay outside the gene matches. This CDR3 has 13 residues. In DNA, the CDR3 is TGCAGTGCTAGGGGGGACAGAACCTACGAGCAGTACTTC. Its translation: CSARGDRTYEQYF.